What follows is one TCR beta chain and its context. Antigen unknown. Method: immunoSEQ multiplex PCR; TCRdb's copy keeps in-frame clones and lacks some. The sample includes approximately 4,400 clones, about four fifths of them seen just once. The V and J ends lost 5 bases and 3 bases, in that order; junction bases with no gene match: 9. The CDR3 sequence is 17 residues long. The germline gives CDR1 SNHLY, CDR2 FYNNEI. This specimen comes from a study of brain metastases from non-small cell lung cancer. Study results and caveats: In nearly 65% of brain metastases, T-cell clones were expanded compared with matched primary tumors. TCR repertoires overlapped largely between brain metastases and matched primaries. Fewer infiltrating T cells were found in brain metastases than primaries.

The chain carries TRBV2 and TRBJ2-1; TRBD2 matches at 11 bases. Sequenced sample: primary lung tumor tissue. This TCR was sampled from a donor over 35 with non-small cell lung cancer. This CDR3 reads CASSRSSGGANYNEQFF. DNA for the CDR3: TGTGCCAGCAGTCGTAGTAGCGGGGGGGCGAACTACAATGAGCAGTTCTTC.